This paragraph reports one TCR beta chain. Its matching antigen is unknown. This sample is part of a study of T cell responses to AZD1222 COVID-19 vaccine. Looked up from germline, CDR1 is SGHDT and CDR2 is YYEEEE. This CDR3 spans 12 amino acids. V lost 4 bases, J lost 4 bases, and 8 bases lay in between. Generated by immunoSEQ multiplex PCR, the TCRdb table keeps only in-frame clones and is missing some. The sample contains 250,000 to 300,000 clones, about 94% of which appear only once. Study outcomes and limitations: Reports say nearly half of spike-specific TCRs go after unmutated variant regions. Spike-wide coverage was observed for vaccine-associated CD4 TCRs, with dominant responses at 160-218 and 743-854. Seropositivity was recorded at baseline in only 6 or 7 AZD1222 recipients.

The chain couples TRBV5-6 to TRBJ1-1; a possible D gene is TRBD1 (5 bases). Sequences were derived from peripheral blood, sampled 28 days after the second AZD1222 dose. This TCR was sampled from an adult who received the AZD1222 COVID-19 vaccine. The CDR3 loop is CASSAGGTEAFF. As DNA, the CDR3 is TGTGCCAGCAGCGCCGGGGGCACTGAAGCTTTCTTT.